Presented here are 31 T cell receptor beta chains from one specimen sequenced in a study of shared clonotypes between healthy human individuals. Here immunoSEQ multiplex PCR was the method, and the copy in TCRdb shows in-frame clones only, minus some. Among under 200,000 clones listed, 85% to 95% were seen once. Specimen: naive CD4+ T cells sorted from blood. Subset reported: CD45RA+ positively selected. The receptors here all came from a woman in her 30s in good health.

A single count supports this clone. The CDR3 loop reads CASALGDRAYGYTF. The DNA for the CDR3 is TGTGCTAGCGCATTGGGGGACAGGGCCTATGGCTACACCTTC. This sequence joins TRBV12-5 and TRBJ1-2, with 9 bases lining up with TRBD1. The CDR3 is made up of 14 amino acids. With V trimmed by 9 bases and J by 4 bases, 9 bases remained unmatched. Germline CDR1 LGHNT, CDR2 FRNRAP.

This clone showed up just once. The CDR3 sequence: CASSQSSGYEQYF. Here the CDR3 DNA reads TGTGCCAGCAGTCAATCCAGTGGTTACGAGCAGTACTTC. This chain joins TRBV2 and TRBJ2-7; D uncertain. Germline V lookup: CDR1 SNHLY, CDR2 FYNNEI. The CDR3 sequence is 13 residues long. The V gene lost 5 bases and the J gene lost 4 bases, with 12 bases spanning the gap.

The V and J genes are TRBV15 and TRBJ2-7; 7 nucleotides agree with TRBD2. V shed 1 base, J shed 7 bases, and the junction held 16 bases outside the gene matches. This CDR3 contains 17 residues. Per the germline V gene, CDR1 is LNHNV and CDR2 is YYDKDF (reference sequence). As DNA, the CDR3 is TGTGCCACCAGCAGAGGAGGCGGCGGGAGCAAAAGAGGGGAGCAGTACTTC. Translation gives CATSRGGGGSKRGEQYF.

V usage is TRBV5-5 and J usage is TRBJ2-7, with 7 positions matching TRBD1. CDR1 is SGHKS and CDR2 is YYEKEE in the germline V gene (reference sequence). The CDR3 has 14 amino acids. V dropped 5 bases and J dropped 3; count of bases not matched to a gene: 8. The CDR3 protein is CASSPRDSNYEQYF. The DNA for the CDR3 is TGTGCCAGCAGTCCACGGGACAGCAACTACGAGCAGTACTTC.

This clone was observed a single time. The rearrangement uses TRBV19 and TRBJ2-7; tentative D call: TRBD1 (6 bases). There are 13 residues in the CDR3. Germline CDR1 reads LNHDA; CDR2 reads SQIVND (reference sequence). Trimming left V 6 bases short and J 3 bases short, with 12 bases between. The chain's CDR3 is CASSRDTNYEQYF. The CDR3 DNA follows: TGTGCCAGTAGCAGGGACACCAACTACGAGCAGTACTTC.

The genes are TRBV28 and TRBJ2-5; D unclear. The J call is doubtful: the DNA matches TRBJ2-7 better. CDR3 size: 12 residues. Looked up from germline, CDR1 is MDHEN and CDR2 is SYDVKM. The CDR3: CASRSGTYEQYF. CDR3 nucleotides: TGTGCCAGCAGGTCGGGCACCTACGAGCAGTACTTC.

This clone has a single count. This CDR3 is CASSLTATYEQYF. The DNA of the CDR3 is TGTGCCAGCTCACTTACAGCTACCTACGAGCAGTACTTC. The chain is built from TRBV18 and TRBJ2-7, with D unresolved. Trimming left V 4 bases short and J 2 bases short, with 9 bases between. This CDR3 has 13 amino acids. The V gene's germline CDR1 is KGHSH and CDR2 LQKENI. The complete variable domain, with remaining parts taken from reference TRBV18 and TRBJ2-7, reads NAGVMQNPRHLVRRRGQEARLRCSPMKGHSHVYWYRQLPEEGLKFMVYLQKENIIDESGMPKERFSAEFPKEGPSILRIQQVVRGDSAAYFCASSLTATYEQYFGPGTRLTVT.

DNA for the CDR3: TGTGCCAGCTCACCAACGGACAGAGGAGAGACCCAGTACTTC. Residues: CASSPTDRGETQYF. The J gene is TRBJ2-5, the V gene TRBV18, with D perhaps matching TRBD1 (6 bases). Trimming removed 2 bases at V and 4 bases at J, with 11 bases between. Germline CDR1 is KGHSH and CDR2 is LQKENI. This CDR3 has 14 amino acids.

The chain couples TRBV27 to TRBJ2-1; D is perhaps TRBD2 (5 bases). The CDR3 is 16 amino acids. V was shortened by 0 bases and J by 0 bases, with 9 bases between the two germline ends. Germline V gene data show CDR1 as MNHEY and CDR2 as SMNVEV (reference sequence). CDR3: CASSLSAGHSYNEQFF. Here the CDR3 DNA reads TGTGCCAGCAGTTTATCCGCGGGCCACTCCTACAATGAGCAGTTCTTC.

The chain links TRBV28 to TRBJ2-5; 8 nucleotides agree with TRBD1. The J call may be faulty, since TRBJ2-7 better matches the DNA end. Germline assignment: CDR1 MDHEN and CDR2 SYDVKM. This CDR3 has 14 amino acids. The CDR3 is CASSRTGRSYEQYF. The CDR3 DNA is TGTGCCAGCAGTAGGACAGGGAGGTCCTACGAGCAGTACTTC.

This rearrangement joins TRBV18 to TRBJ1-1; D might be TRBD1 (5 bases). The CDR3 is 15 residues long. V gave up 1 base and J gave up 3 bases, with 12 bases separating them. The germline CDR1 and CDR2 sequences are KGHSH and LQKENI. CDR3: CASSPRKGPDTEAFF. In DNA, the CDR3 is TGTGCCAGCTCACCACGCAAGGGGCCGGACACTGAAGCTTTCTTT.

The rearrangement joins TRBV2 to TRBJ2-5; 10 bases match TRBD1. Near its end, the DNA agrees better with TRBJ2-7, so the J call may be wrong. This CDR3 region has 16 residues. The germline V gene has CDR1 SNHLY and CDR2 FYNNEI. The CDR3 sequence is CASSESRQGAVYEQYF. Written as DNA, the CDR3 is TGTGCCAGCAGTGAATCGAGACAGGGGGCTGTATACGAGCAGTACTTC.

This chain uses TRBV5-1 with TRBJ1-2, with TRBD1 identical over 7 bases. CDR3 length: 13 amino acids. V was pared by 4 bases and J by 7 bases, with 7 bases of the junction left unmatched. Germline CDR1 is SGHRS and CDR2 is YFSETQ. CDR3 in DNA: TGCGCCAGCAGCCGGGACAGAGGATTTGGCTACACCTTC. As protein: CASSRDRGFGYTF.

With respect to this clone: A junction boundary mismatches the germline segment, possibly from a read error. The J gene is TRBJ1-1, the V gene TRBV5-6, with D perhaps TRBD1 (5 bases). The CDR3 length is 12 residues. CDR1 is SGHDT and CDR2 is YYEEEE in the germline V gene. In nucleotides, the CDR3 is TGTGCCAGCAGCGTAACCGGGACTGAGGCTTTCTTT. Translating it yields CASSVTGTEAFF. Drawing the rest from reference TRBV5-6 and TRBJ1-1, the complete variable domain is DAGVTQSPTHLIKTRGQQVTLRCSPKSGHDTVSWYQQALGQGPQFIFQYYEEEERQRGNFPDRFSGHQFPNYSSELNVNALLLGDSALYLCASSVTGTEAFFGQGTRLTVV.

The J gene is TRBJ1-5, the V gene TRBV21-1. TRBV21-1 is reported as a pseudogene. The CDR3 extends over 14 amino acids. The CDR3 DNA sequence: TGTGCCAGCCTTTCAAGGGGGGCGGGACAGCCCCAGCATTTT. Translated: CASLSRGAGQPQHF.

As concerns this clone: The same CDR3 can be traced to other DNA sequences in this sample. The V and J genes are TRBV19 and TRBJ2-3; D remains ambiguous. Germline-derived CDR1 and CDR2 are LNHDA and SQIVND (reference sequence). The ends were cut back, 6 bases at V and 3 bases at J, with 7 bases in the middle. The CDR3 loop spans 12 amino acids. The CDR3 reads CASSPSTDTQYF. The CDR3, as DNA: TGTGCCAGTAGCCCGTCAACAGATACGCAGTATTTT.

The rearrangement links TRBV6-6 to TRBJ2-7; 7 bases agree with TRBD1. CDR3 length: 15 residues. With V trimmed by 1 base and J by 5 bases, 8 bases remained unmatched. Germline V CDR1 and CDR2: MNHNY, SVGAGI (reference sequence). The CDR3 DNA follows: TGTGCCAGCAGTTACTTGCGGACAGGAGGAAACGAGCAGTACTTC. Translation gives CASSYLRTGGNEQYF.

The chain carries TRBV2 and TRBJ1-5; TRBD1 agrees at 7 bases. The CDR3 contains 15 residues. Germline values: CDR1 SNHLY, CDR2 FYNNEI. Trimming at V came to 5 bases and at J to 7 bases, leaving 11 bases not matched to a gene. The CDR3 DNA follows: TGTGCCAGCAGTCGGGAGGGGGCAGGAGGACAGCCCCAGCATTTT. Translated, it gives CASSREGAGGQPQHF.

V is TRBV2 and J is TRBJ2-6; D is undetermined. Trimming removed 1 base at V and 1 base at J, with 5 bases between. CDR1 is SNHLY, CDR2 FYNNEI, per germline. CDR3 length: 15 residues. CDR3 sequence reads: CASSEVLSGANVLTF. CDR3 coding DNA: TGTGCCAGCAGTGAAGTCCTGTCTGGGGCCAACGTCCTGACTTTC.

The rearrangement links TRBV28 to TRBJ2-7, with D possibly matching TRBD2 (7 bases). Germline lookup yields CDR1 MDHEN and CDR2 SYDVKM. The V gene lost 3 bases and the J gene lost 8 bases, with 14 bases spanning the gap. The CDR3 has 13 amino acids. CDR3 residues: CASSFGGAGQQYF. The DNA for the CDR3 is TGTGCCAGCAGTTTTGGGGGGGCAGGGCAGCAGTACTTC.

CDR3 loop: CASSLEGSFYEQYF. The CDR3 DNA follows: TGTGCCAGCAGCTTAGAAGGGTCTTTCTACGAGCAGTACTTC. This rearrangement joins TRBV7-9 to TRBJ2-7, with D unresolved. The germline CDR1 and CDR2 sequences are SEHNR and FQNEAQ (reference sequence). The CDR3 contains 14 residues. Trimming pared 1 base from V and 3 bases from J, leaving 10 bases between.

The chain has TRBV14 and TRBJ2-5, with D hard to call. Judging by the DNA end, TRBJ2-7 fits better; the J call may be wrong. The CDR3 consists of 11 residues. Germline values: CDR1 SGHDN, CDR2 FVKESK. The chain's CDR3 is CASSQAAEQYF. DNA for the CDR3: TGTGCCAGCAGCCAAGCGGCCGAGCAGTACTTC.

This chain links TRBV2 with TRBJ2-6; D is unclear. CDR1 and CDR2 from the germline V gene are SNHLY and FYNNEI. V was trimmed by 5 bases and J by 5 bases, leaving 22 bases between them. This CDR3 is 18 amino acids long. This CDR3 reads CASSRTPSIQSRANVLTF. CDR3 coding DNA: TGTGCCAGCAGTCGAACACCTTCGATACAAAGTCGGGCCAACGTCCTGACTTTC.

This chain joins TRBV29-1 and TRBJ2-1; 9 bases match TRBD2. The CDR3 sequence is 13 residues long. Per the germline V gene, CDR1 is SQVTM and CDR2 is ANQGSEA. The V and J ends lost 8 bases and 4 bases, in that order; junction bases with no gene match: 6. DNA of the CDR3: TGCAGCCTTAGCGGGAGAACATACAATGAGCAGTTCTTC. Translated: CSLSGRTYNEQFF.

V usage is TRBV14 and J usage is TRBJ1-1, with unresolved D. This CDR3 has 14 residues. Trimming cost V 0 bases and J 4 bases, with 9 bases left between them. Germline V gene sequence: CDR1 SGHDN, CDR2 FVKESK. CDR3 amino acids: CASSQDRWTTEAFF. DNA for the CDR3: TGTGCCAGCAGCCAAGACCGGTGGACCACTGAAGCTTTCTTT.

The chain links TRBV15 to TRBJ2-1; no reliable D call. The V end was cut by 3 bases, the J end by 4 bases, with 16 bases between. The CDR3 loop spans 16 amino acids. Germline V gene data show CDR1 as LNHNV and CDR2 as YYDKDF (reference sequence). CDR3 sequence: CATSRTGVAPYNEQFF. CDR3 coding DNA: TGTGCCACCAGCAGGACGGGTGTGGCTCCGTACAATGAGCAGTTCTTC.

This chain's CDR3 is CATVQGGNTIYF. CDR3 nucleotide sequence: TGTGCCACCGTCCAGGGGGGAAACACCATATATTTT. This chain uses TRBV28 with TRBJ1-3, with D possibly TRBD1 on 6 matching bases. V was shortened by 10 bases and J by 4 bases, with 11 bases between the two germline ends. The V gene's germline CDR1 is MDHEN and CDR2 SYDVKM. This CDR3 comprises 12 residues.

The chain recombines TRBV5-6 with TRBJ2-1, with D perhaps matching TRBD2 (5 bases). The CDR3 is 15 residues long. Trimming cost V 4 bases and J 11 bases, with 22 bases left between them. Germline CDR1 SGHDT, CDR2 YYEEEE. CDR3 residues: CASSGLAQAGPKQFF. DNA of the CDR3: TGTGCCAGCAGCGGATTAGCGCAGGCTGGACCAAAGCAGTTCTTC.

The V and J genes are TRBV5-1 and TRBJ2-7, with a possible D match to TRBD1 (5 bases). V gave up 4 bases and J gave up 0 bases, with 8 bases separating them. CDR3 length: 13 residues. Germline V CDR1 and CDR2: SGHRS, YFSETQ. The CDR3 protein is CASSEDNSYEQYF. The CDR3, as DNA: TGCGCCAGCAGCGAGGACAACTCCTACGAGCAGTACTTC.

The chain couples TRBV7-2 to TRBJ2-1; D perhaps matches TRBD1 (5 bases). The length of the CDR3 is 15 residues. Germline CDR1 reads SGHTA; CDR2 reads FQGNSA. V was shortened by 5 bases and J by 7 bases, with 18 bases between the two germline ends. For the CDR3, the DNA is TGTGCCAGCAGCCCAGGCCCAGGGTATACGAATGAGCAGTTCTTC. Its protein product is CASSPGPGYTNEQFF.

The chain carries TRBV7-9 and TRBJ1-1; D gene unclear. The CDR3 covers 12 residues. V lost 1 base, J lost 7 bases, and 7 bases lay in between. Germline V gene data show CDR1 as SEHNR and CDR2 as FQNEAQ (reference sequence). DNA for the CDR3: TGTGCCAGCAGCTTAGGTTTCCGTGAAGCTTTCTTT. It encodes CASSLGFREAFF. Full variable domain (remainder filled in from reference TRBV7-9 and TRBJ1-1): DTGVSQNPRHKITKRGQNVTFRCDPISEHNRLYWYRQTLGQGPEFLTYFQNEAQLEKSRLLSDRFSAERPKGSFSTLEIQRTEQGDSAMYLCASSLGFREAFFGQGTRLTVV.